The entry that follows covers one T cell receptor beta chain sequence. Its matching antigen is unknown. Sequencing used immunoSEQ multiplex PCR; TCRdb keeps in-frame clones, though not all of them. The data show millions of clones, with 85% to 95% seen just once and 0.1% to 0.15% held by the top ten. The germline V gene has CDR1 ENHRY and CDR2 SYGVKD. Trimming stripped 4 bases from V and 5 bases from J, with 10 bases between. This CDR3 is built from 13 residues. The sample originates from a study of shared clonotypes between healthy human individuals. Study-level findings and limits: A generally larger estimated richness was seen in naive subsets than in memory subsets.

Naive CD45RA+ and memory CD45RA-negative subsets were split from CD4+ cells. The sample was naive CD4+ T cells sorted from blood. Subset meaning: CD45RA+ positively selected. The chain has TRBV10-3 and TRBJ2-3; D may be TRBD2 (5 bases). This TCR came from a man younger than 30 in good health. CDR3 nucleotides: TGTGCCATCAGTGGGTCCGGGGAAGATACGCAGTATTTT. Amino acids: CAISGSGEDTQYF.